The 27 T cell receptor beta chains listed next were all sequenced from one sample in a study of T cells in Graves' hyperthyroidism and ophthalmopathy. There were TCR beta CDR3 regions amplified from RNA transcripts. First-round RT-PCR of the TCR CDR3 relied on the HTBI primer set. TCRdb used MiXCR to reprocess the multiplex PCR reads, holding one entry per CDR3 protein. The sample records roughly 180,000 distinct CDR3 sequences, about 17% being singletons. Sequencing input: blood. These receptors originate from a woman between 50 and 59 years old with Graves' hyperthyroidism.

This clonotype was observed at least ten times. V is TRBV29-1 and J is TRBJ2-3; the D gene is possibly TRBD2 (5 bases). The CDR3 totals 16 residues. CDR1 SQVTM and CDR2 ANQGSEA come from the germline V gene. V lost 2 bases and J 4 bases, leaving 19 bases between the germline ends. CDR3 bases: TGCAGCGTTGAAAAGGGTTTGAGAGGGTGGTCAGATACGCAGTATTTT. Translating it yields CSVEKGLRGWSDTQYF.

This clonotype was picked up many times. This chain joins TRBV19 and TRBJ2-1; D may match TRBD1 or TRBD2 (5 bases each). V dropped 3 bases and J dropped 3 bases, with 18 bases sitting between them. Germline V gene sequence: CDR1 LNHDA, CDR2 SQIVND (reference sequence). This CDR3 comprises 17 residues. The chain's CDR3 is CASSMYAMGELYNEQFF. The CDR3 DNA sequence: TGTGCCAGTAGTATGTACGCCATGGGGGAGCTCTACAATGAGCAGTTCTTC.

This clonotype was seen many times. The chain uses TRBV6-1 and TRBJ1-2; no definite D call. CDR1 is MNHNS, CDR2 SASEGT, per germline. V lost 6 bases and J 3 bases, leaving 20 bases between the germline ends. The CDR3 extends over 16 amino acids. The CDR3 loop is CASSPFLGDVDYGYTF. The CDR3 nucleotides are TGTGCCAGCAGCCCCTTCTTAGGCGACGTGGACTATGGCTACACCTTC.

This clonotype was detected ten times or more. The rearrangement links TRBV5-1 to TRBJ1-1; unclear D gene. In germline, CDR1 is SGHRS, CDR2 YFSETQ. Trimming removed 0 bases at V and 0 bases at J, with 9 bases between. The CDR3 spans 15 residues. This CDR3 reads CASSLDRPMNTEAFF. In DNA form, the CDR3 reads TGCGCCAGCAGCTTGGACAGACCAATGAACACTGAAGCTTTCTTT.

At least ten counts were recorded for this clonotype. This chain connects TRBV3-1 to TRBJ2-1; D gene uncertain. This CDR3 region has 13 residues. Trimming left V 1 base short and J 6 bases short, with 7 bases between. CDR1 is LGHDT and CDR2 is YNNKEL in the germline V gene (reference sequence). Written as DNA, the CDR3 is TGTGCCAGCAGCCAAGGGCCTGGCAATGAGCAGTTCTTC. Translated, it gives CASSQGPGNEQFF.

This clonotype was detected many times. The rearrangement joins TRBV29-1 to TRBJ1-1; D is unresolved. The ends were cut back, 4 bases at V and 0 bases at J, with 12 bases in the middle. The CDR3 is 14 residues long. CDR1 SQVTM and CDR2 ANQGSEA come from the germline V gene. This CDR3 reads CSVVSPQVNTEAFF. CDR3 DNA sequence: TGCAGCGTTGTAAGTCCGCAGGTGAACACTGAAGCTTTCTTT.

This clonotype turned up a few times. Mismatch with germline at one junction end may stem from a read error. The CDR3 sequence: CVSSGQGRYNEQFF. CDR3 nucleotide sequence: TGTGTCAGCAGTGGACAGGGGCGATACAATGAGCAGTTCTTC. The chain employs TRBV12-3 or TRBV12-4 and TRBJ2-1; TRBD1 aligns across 9 bases. The CDR3 contains 14 residues.

This clonotype has more than one count but fewer than ten. The V call is TRBV5-1, the J call TRBJ1-2; D is undetermined. The CDR3 sequence is 16 residues long. Germline loops: CDR1 SGHRS, CDR2 YFSETQ. Deletions cut 4 bases from V and 2 bases from J, with 18 bases between. CDR3 in DNA: TGCGCCAGCAGCGTGAATGGCCGGCAGAAAAACTATGGCTACACCTTC. Translating gives CASSVNGRQKNYGYTF.

This clonotype was counted between two and nine times. V and J are TRBV6-1 and TRBJ2-2; a weak D match, TRBD1 (5 bases). V was cut by 4 bases and J by 5 bases, with 17 bases left in between. Germline V lookup: CDR1 MNHNS, CDR2 SASEGT. The CDR3 totals 16 residues. The CDR3, as DNA: TGTGCCAGCAGTGGGTCAGGGTCAGGTTGGACCGGGGAGCTGTTTTTT. Amino acids: CASSGSGSGWTGELFF.

This clonotype was recorded many times. The CDR3 reads CASSYNEGEKLFF. The CDR3, as DNA: TGTGCCAGCAGTTACAACGAGGGTGAAAAACTGTTTTTT. The rearrangement uses TRBV12-3 or TRBV12-4 and TRBJ1-4; D is uncertain. The CDR3 consists of 13 residues. The V gene lost 4 bases and the J gene lost 7 bases, with 10 bases spanning the gap.

This clonotype turned up a few times. A much larger clone is a single base away; this may be a read error. The chain recombines TRBV2 with TRBJ1-3, with D unresolved. Per germline, CDR1 SNHLY and CDR2 FYNNEI. The CDR3 runs 16 residues. Here the CDR3 DNA reads TGTGCCAGCAGTGAACTCGACAACTTCTCTGGAAACACCGTATATTTT. Amino acids: CASSELDNFSGNTVYF. Drawing the rest from reference TRBV2 and TRBJ1-3, the complete variable domain is EPEVTQTPSHQVTQMGQEVILRCVPISNHLYFYWYRQILGQKVEFLVSFYNNEISEKSEIFDDQFSVERPDGSNFTLKIRSTKLEDSAMYFCASSELDNFSGNTVYFGEGSWLTVV.

This clonotype came up many times. The chain recombines TRBV28 with TRBJ2-7, with unresolved D. Germline CDR1 reads MDHEN; CDR2 reads SYDVKM. The CDR3 is made up of 14 amino acids. The V and J ends lost 8 bases and 4 bases respectively, with 18 bases between them. For the CDR3, the DNA is TGTGCCAGCCTTCCCCCGGCAGTTCAGTACGAGCAGTACTTC. Residues: CASLPPAVQYEQYF.

This clonotype was observed a single time. The CDR3 DNA reads TGTGCCAGCGGTGCCCCAAGGGGGCTGTTCCGCAGCGATACGCAGTATTTT. Amino acids: CASGAPRGLFRSDTQYF. The rearrangement joins TRBV6-1 to TRBJ2-3, with 7 bases fitting TRBD1. Germline V gives CDR1 MNHNS, CDR2 SASEGT. V gave up 8 bases and J gave up 6 bases; unmatched junction bases: 20. The CDR3 sequence is 17 residues long.

This clonotype occurred a few times. The chain is built from TRBV19 and TRBJ1-6; 7 bases are shared with TRBD1. There are 15 residues in the CDR3. With 7 bases clipped from V and 7 bases from J, the junction kept 10 bases outside the gene matches. Per germline, CDR1 LNHDA and CDR2 SQIVND (reference sequence). CDR3 nucleotide sequence: TGTGCCAGTACTCCCGACAGGGCTGGCAATTCACCCCTCCACTTT. Its translation: CASTPDRAGNSPLHF. The complete variable domain, with remaining parts taken from reference TRBV19 and TRBJ1-6, reads DGGITQSPKYLFRKEGQNVTLSCEQNLNHDAMYWYRQDPGQGLRLIYYSQIVNDFQKGDIAEGYSVSREKKESFPLTVTSAQKNPTAFYLCASTPDRAGNSPLHFGNGTRLTVT.

V is TRBV6-2 or TRBV6-3 and J is TRBJ1-5; 10 bases are shared with TRBD1. Trimming removed 2 bases from V and 6 bases from J; junction bases left unmatched: 7. CDR1 and CDR2 (germline): MNHEY, SVGEGT. The CDR3 covers 16 residues. The CDR3 bases are TGTGCCAGCAGTTACGACAGGGGGCGCGTTACTCAGCCCCAGCATTTT. This translates into CASSYDRGRVTQPQHF.

This clonotype was recorded at least ten times. This sequence joins TRBV27 and TRBJ2-2; TRBD1 might be the D (6 bases). V was clipped by 0 bases and J by 6 bases, with 17 bases between them. Germline lookup yields CDR1 MNHEY and CDR2 SMNVEV (reference sequence). CDR3 length: 17 amino acids. The DNA of the CDR3 is TGTGCCAGCAGTTTATCTGAACCGACAGGTCCTGCCGGGGAGCTGTTTTTT. Protein product: CASSLSEPTGPAGELFF.

This clonotype was recorded at least ten times. The gene calls are TRBV9 and TRBJ1-1; possibly TRBD1 for D (6 bases). CDR1 and CDR2 (germline): SGDLS, YYNGEE. CDR3 length equals 14 residues. V lost 0 bases and J lost 6, with 12 bases in between. In nucleotides, the CDR3 is TGTGCCAGCAGCGTAGAAGGGGGTTACTCTGAAGCTTTCTTT. This translates into CASSVEGGYSEAFF.

This clonotype came up many times. V and J are TRBV14 and TRBJ2-1, with unresolved D. This CDR3 is 17 amino acids long. Trimming took off 0 bases at V and 4 bases at J, with 16 bases between the two ends. The germline V gene encodes CDR1 SGHDN and CDR2 FVKESK. As DNA, the CDR3 is TGTGCCAGCAGCCAAGATAAAAGCGCCCTCAGTTACAATGAGCAGTTCTTC. It is translated as CASSQDKSALSYNEQFF.

This clonotype was seen many times. The chain links TRBV2 to TRBJ2-1, with TRBD2 as a possible D gene (6 bases). Germline CDR1 reads SNHLY; CDR2 reads FYNNEI. CDR3 length equals 15 residues. Trimming took 6 bases from V and 0 from J, leaving 12 bases between them. The CDR3 spells CASRELALSYNEQFF. DNA for the CDR3: TGTGCCAGCAGGGAACTAGCTCTCTCCTACAATGAGCAGTTCTTC.

This clonotype was seen many times. The chain joins TRBV6-1 to TRBJ1-4, with D perhaps matching TRBD1 (5 bases). This CDR3 is built from 14 residues. Trimming cost V 7 bases and J 6 bases, with 15 bases left between them. Germline values: CDR1 MNHNS, CDR2 SASEGT. The CDR3 here is CASTPGTAHEKLFF. CDR3 in DNA: TGTGCCAGCACCCCCGGGACCGCGCATGAAAAACTGTTTTTT.

The table lists this clonotype with a few counts. This chain joins TRBV5-6 and TRBJ1-1, with D possibly TRBD1 on 5 matching bases. Trimming took 4 bases from V and 1 from J, leaving 8 bases between them. The CDR3 has 13 amino acids. Germline V gene lookup returns CDR1 SGHDT and CDR2 YYEEEE. The CDR3 DNA is TGTGCCAGCAGCGCACAGGCGAACACTGAAGCTTTCTTT. It is translated as CASSAQANTEAFF.

There are a few counts of this clonotype. This clone may be a read error of a much larger clone one base away. The CDR3 end shows no conserved phenylalanine or tryptophan, and so a read error is likely. V and J are TRBV7-2 and TRBJ1-5; a weak D match, TRBD1 (6 bases). The CDR3 length is 17 residues. CDR1 SGHTA and CDR2 FQGNSA come from the germline V gene. The germline V and J ends were trimmed by 1 base and 3 bases, with 16 bases remaining between them. The CDR3 nucleotides are TGTGCCAGCAGCTTAGGATTGACGGGGGCGAACAATCAGCCCCAGCATCTT. Its protein product is CASSLGLTGANNQPQHL.

In this sample, this clonotype turned up many times. The gene calls are TRBV6-1 and TRBJ1-3, with D perhaps TRBD1 (6 bases). CDR3 length equals 15 residues. Per germline, CDR1 MNHNS and CDR2 SASEGT. Trimming left V 5 bases short and J 0 bases short, with 11 bases between. The CDR3 sequence: CASSKDRYSGNTIYF. CDR3 coding DNA: TGTGCCAGCAGTAAGGACAGATACTCTGGAAACACCATATATTTT.

This clonotype came up many times. The chain combines TRBV29-1 with TRBJ2-1; D is unresolved. The V gene's germline CDR1 is SQVTM and CDR2 ANQGSEA. This CDR3 contains 11 residues. V was pared by 4 bases and J by 5 bases, with 6 bases between. The CDR3 region is CSVGTDNEQFF. The CDR3 DNA reads TGCAGCGTTGGGACGGACAATGAGCAGTTCTTC.

This clonotype has ten or more counts. The chain joins TRBV6-1 to TRBJ1-5, with a weak D call TRBD1 (5 bases). The CDR3 has 19 residues. V lost 2 bases to trimming and J lost 1 base, with 21 bases between them. Germline CDR1 is MNHNS and CDR2 is SASEGT. The DNA for the CDR3 is TGTGCCAGCAGTGAAAAGCGCAGGGCGAGGGCCTTAAGCAATCAGCCCCAGCATTTT. It specifies CASSEKRRARALSNQPQHF.

This clonotype has at least ten counts. V and J are TRBV12-3 or TRBV12-4 and TRBJ2-1; TRBD1 matches at 9 bases. CDR3 length equals 14 residues. Trimming took 5 bases from V and 4 from J; bases not matched to a gene: 3. The CDR3 reads CASSGQGRYNEQFF. CDR3 DNA: TGTGCCAGCAGTGGACAGGGGCGATACAATGAGCAGTTCTTC.

The chain has TRBV19 and TRBJ2-3; the match to TRBD1 covers 10 bases. Germline V gene data show CDR1 as LNHDA and CDR2 as SQIVND (reference sequence). This CDR3 comprises 16 residues. After removal of 3 bases from V and 3 bases from J, the junction contained 6 bases not matched to a gene. CDR3 region: CASSILGQGLTDTQYF. DNA for the CDR3: TGTGCCAGTAGTATTCTGGGACAGGGGCTGACAGATACGCAGTATTTT. Filled out from reference TRBV19 and TRBJ2-3, the complete variable domain reads DGGITQSPKYLFRKEGQNVTLSCEQNLNHDAMYWYRQDPGQGLRLIYYSQIVNDFQKGDIAEGYSVSREKKESFPLTVTSAQKNPTAFYLCASSILGQGLTDTQYFGPGTRLTVL.